This T cell receptor beta chain was documented in a study of cytomegalovirus exposure and HLA in healthy donors. Overall study findings and caveats: Equally common other TCR beta chains were less clonally expanded than HLA-associated ones, a later analysis found.

On this clone itself: Its antigen is currently unknown.

With 60 Vbeta and 13 Jbeta primers, the PCR was carried out. Sequencing was performed with immunoSEQ multiplex PCR; in TCRdb, only in-frame clones are kept and a portion is missing. The data contain about 140,000 clones, roughly 70% of them seen just once; the ten biggest clones take up 2.5% to 3.5%. The origin of this receptor is a male donor in good health and CMV-seronegative. Material: PBMCs.

CDR3 DNA sequence: TGTGCCTGGAGTGTGAGGGCAGAAAAACTGTTTTTT. It specifies CAWSVRAEKLFF. The V call is TRBV30, the J call TRBJ1-4; no firm D call. Germline V gives CDR1 GTSNPN, CDR2 SVGIG (reference sequence). This CDR3 contains 12 residues. Trimming took off 0 bases at V and 8 bases at J, with 7 bases between the two ends.